This TCR beta chain was sequenced for a study of blood T cell repertoires in COVID-19. The wider study: In each case, the material was cDNA or gDNA derived from T cells, B-cell-depleted T cells, or PBMCs.

The CDR3 runs to 14 residues. CDR1 and CDR2 (germline): ENHRY, SYGVKD. The V gene lost 3 bases and the J gene lost 5 bases, with 13 bases spanning the gap. TCRdb's table, derived via immunoSEQ multiplex PCR, lists solely in-frame clones and lacks some. Of more than 95,000 clones in the sample, approximately 90% were seen once. The material sequenced was peripheral blood. V gene TRBV10-3 combines with J gene TRBJ1-1; tentative D call: TRBD1 (5 bases). This clonotype was obtained from a woman older than 75 with acute or convalescent COVID-19. The CDR3 protein is CAISDREGRTEAFF. The CDR3 nucleotides read TGTGCCATCAGTGACAGGGAAGGAAGGACTGAAGCTTTCTTT.